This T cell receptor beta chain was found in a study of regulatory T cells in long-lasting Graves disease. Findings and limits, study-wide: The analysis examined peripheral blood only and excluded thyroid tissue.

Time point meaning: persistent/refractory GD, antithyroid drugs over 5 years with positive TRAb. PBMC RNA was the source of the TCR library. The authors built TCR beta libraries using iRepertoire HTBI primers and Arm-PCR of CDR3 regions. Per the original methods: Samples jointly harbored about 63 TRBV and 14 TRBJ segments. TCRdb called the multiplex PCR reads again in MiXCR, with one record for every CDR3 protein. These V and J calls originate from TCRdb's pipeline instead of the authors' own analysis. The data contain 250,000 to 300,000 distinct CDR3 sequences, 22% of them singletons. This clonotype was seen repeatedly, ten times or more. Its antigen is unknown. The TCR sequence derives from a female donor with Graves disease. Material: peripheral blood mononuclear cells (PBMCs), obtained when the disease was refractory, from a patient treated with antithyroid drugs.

CDR3 residues: CASSEGRASGELFF. CDR3 DNA: TGTGCCAGCAGTGAGGGGAGGGCCAGCGGGGAGCTGTTTTTT. This chain joins TRBV2 and TRBJ2-2; 7 bases agree with TRBD2. Germline V gene data show CDR1 as SNHLY and CDR2 as FYNNEI. J lost 7 bases, V lost 3 bases, and 5 bases had no gene match. The CDR3 extends over 14 amino acids.